The rows below give T cell receptor beta chains drawn from one sample of a study of T-cell memory formation after mild COVID-19. In TCRdb, the 5' RACE reads were re-called with MiXCR into one record per CDR3 protein. The sample lists about 350,000 distinct CDR3 sequences; roughly an eighth were seen once. Sequencing input: PBMCs or a T cell subset sorted from them (not recorded which). The receptors shown here come from a man between 18 and 35 years old who had mild COVID-19 (a few samples of this study predate the infection). Cell type and time point are not known. Both conserved end residues are trimmed from each CDR3. The order of the fields is J gene, V gene, CDR3 protein.

TRBJ1-1,TRBV19,ASSIFMGRLRAEAF
TRBJ1-1,TRBV12-3/TRBV12-4,ASSPDGGNTEAF
TRBJ2-2,TRBV6-1,ASRALRGSGELF
TRBJ1-1,TRBV5-1,ASSLDLRDTEAF
TRBJ2-7,TRBV11-2,ASSFAGVAYEQY
TRBJ1-1,TRBV12-3/TRBV12-4,ASTAPGTPNTEAF
TRBJ1-1,TRBV5-1,ASSFQGTQNTEAF
TRBJ2-7,TRBV6-2/TRBV6-3,ASSYGRTGSGQY
TRBJ1-1,TRBV12-3/TRBV12-4,ASSASQIEAF
TRBJ2-1,TRBV7-9,ASSLEQF
TRBJ2-5,TRBV6-1,ASSERLAGQETQY
TRBJ2-1,TRBV4-2,ASSQDRARSYNEQF
TRBJ2-3,TRBV7-2,ASSSSGGFVTDTQY
TRBJ2-7,TRBV6-5,ASSYMYEQY
TRBJ2-3,TRBV12-3/TRBV12-4,ASRVSISTDTQY
TRBJ2-6,TRBV6-4,ASRTTPKVSGANVLT
TRBJ2-5,TRBV7-2,ASSPQGGRETQY
TRBJ1-4,TRBV7-9,ASSLPRGRGEEKLF
TRBJ2-5,TRBV29-1,SVEGGDGEYQETQY
TRBJ2-7,TRBV7-9,ASSITGGSYEQY
TRBJ2-2,TRBV6-5,ASSYEGSGELF
TRBJ2-1,TRBV9,ASSVLAGGYNEQF
TRBJ1-1,TRBV4-3,ASSQDGTSYGAF
TRBJ2-3,TRBV10-3,AIQAGTSGGDTQY
TRBJ1-2,TRBV9,ASSPTPGQGAEGYT
TRBJ2-1,TRBV12-3/TRBV12-4,ASSPRLLSGIEQF
TRBJ2-1,TRBV4-3,ASSQVAGWGNEQF
TRBJ2-2,TRBV7-8,ASSSEAGGTGELF
TRBJ2-3,TRBV5-1,ASSLGLKGEASSTDTQY
TRBJ2-3,TRBV6-6,AGSDSTDTQY
TRBJ2-2,TRBV12-3/TRBV12-4,ASSPSGGEINTGELF
TRBJ2-7,TRBV18,ASSSYRGRYEQY
TRBJ2-1,TRBV18,ASSPQGTGYNEQF
TRBJ1-4,TRBV29-1,SVSRGSEKLF
TRBJ2-1,TRBV10-2,ASSNRQFYNEQF
TRBJ1-1,TRBV20-1,SARDNPVEAF
TRBJ2-5,TRBV5-1,ASSWTSGGSGGETQY
TRBJ1-1,TRBV5-1,ASSSDRPSTEAF
TRBJ2-3,TRBV11-2,ASSSLAGGGDTQY
TRBJ2-7,TRBV11-2,ASSTPRGSSYEQY
TRBJ2-5,TRBV5-1,ASSSTGGETQY
TRBJ2-1,TRBV20-1,SHEGPVDNEQF
TRBJ2-3,TRBV4-3,ASSILAGPSTDTQY
TRBJ2-3,TRBV7-2,ASSGRGRRTDTQY
TRBJ1-1,TRBV7-9,ASSSYRDEAF